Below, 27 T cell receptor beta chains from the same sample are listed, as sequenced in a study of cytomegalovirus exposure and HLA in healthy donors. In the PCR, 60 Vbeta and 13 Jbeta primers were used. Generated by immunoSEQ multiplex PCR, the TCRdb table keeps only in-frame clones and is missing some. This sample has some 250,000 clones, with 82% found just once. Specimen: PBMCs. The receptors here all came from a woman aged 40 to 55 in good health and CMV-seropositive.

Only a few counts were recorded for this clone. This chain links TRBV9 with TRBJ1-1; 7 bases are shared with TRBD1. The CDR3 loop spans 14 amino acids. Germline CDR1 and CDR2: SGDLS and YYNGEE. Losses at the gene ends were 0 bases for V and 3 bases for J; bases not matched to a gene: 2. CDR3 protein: CASSVGQGDTEAFF. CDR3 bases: TGTGCCAGCAGCGTAGGACAGGGTGACACTGAAGCTTTCTTT. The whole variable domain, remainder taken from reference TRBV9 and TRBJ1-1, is DSGVTQTPKHLITATGQRVTLRCSPRSGDLSVYWYQQSLDQGLQFLIQYYNGEERAKGNILERFSAQQFPDLHSELNLSSLELGDSALYFCASSVGQGDTEAFFGQGTRLTVV.

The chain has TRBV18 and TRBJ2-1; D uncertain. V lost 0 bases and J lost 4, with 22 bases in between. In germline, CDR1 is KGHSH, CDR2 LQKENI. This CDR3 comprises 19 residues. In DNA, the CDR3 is TGTGCCAGCTCACCACCTAACAGCAACCCCCACACTGATTACAATGAGCAGTTCTTC. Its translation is CASSPPNSNPHTDYNEQFF.

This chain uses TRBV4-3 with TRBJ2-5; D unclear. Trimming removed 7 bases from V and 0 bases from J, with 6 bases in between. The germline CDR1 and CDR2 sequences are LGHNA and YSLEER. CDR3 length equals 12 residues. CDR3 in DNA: TGCGCCAGCACCGAGTACCAAGAGACCCAGTACTTC. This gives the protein CASTEYQETQYF.

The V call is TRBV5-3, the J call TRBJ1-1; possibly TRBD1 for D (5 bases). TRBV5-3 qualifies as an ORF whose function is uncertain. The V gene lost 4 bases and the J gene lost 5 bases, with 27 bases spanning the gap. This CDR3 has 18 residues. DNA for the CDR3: TGTGCCAGAAGCCTAATCCGGAGGGTGATGGGGGGTAAGACTGAAGCTTTCTTT. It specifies CARSLIRRVMGGKTEAFF.

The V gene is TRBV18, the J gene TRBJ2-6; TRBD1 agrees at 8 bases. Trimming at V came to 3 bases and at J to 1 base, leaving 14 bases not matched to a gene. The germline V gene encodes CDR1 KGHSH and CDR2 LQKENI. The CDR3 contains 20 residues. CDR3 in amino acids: CASSPLTLTGVLSGANVLTF. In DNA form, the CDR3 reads TGTGCCAGCTCACCCTTGACATTGACAGGGGTTCTATCTGGGGCCAACGTCCTGACTTTC.

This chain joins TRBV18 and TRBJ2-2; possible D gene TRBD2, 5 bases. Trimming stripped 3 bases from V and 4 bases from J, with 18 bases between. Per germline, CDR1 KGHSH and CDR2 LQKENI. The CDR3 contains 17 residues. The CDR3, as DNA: TGTGCCAGCTCACCGTCCCCGACAATAGGAGGCACCGGGGAGCTGTTTTTT. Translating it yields CASSPSPTIGGTGELFF.

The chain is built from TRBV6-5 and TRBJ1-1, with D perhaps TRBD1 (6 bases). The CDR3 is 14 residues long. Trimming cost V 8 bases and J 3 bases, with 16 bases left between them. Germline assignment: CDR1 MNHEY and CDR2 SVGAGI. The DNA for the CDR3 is TGTGCCAGCGGACAGACCACCTCCTACACTGAAGCTTTCTTT. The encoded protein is CASGQTTSYTEAFF.

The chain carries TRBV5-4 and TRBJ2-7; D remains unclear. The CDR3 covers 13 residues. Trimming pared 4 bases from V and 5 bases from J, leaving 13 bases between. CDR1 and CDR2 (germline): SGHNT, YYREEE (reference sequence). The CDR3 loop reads CASSPFPRNEQYF. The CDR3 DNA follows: TGTGCCAGCAGCCCATTTCCTAGGAACGAGCAGTACTTC.

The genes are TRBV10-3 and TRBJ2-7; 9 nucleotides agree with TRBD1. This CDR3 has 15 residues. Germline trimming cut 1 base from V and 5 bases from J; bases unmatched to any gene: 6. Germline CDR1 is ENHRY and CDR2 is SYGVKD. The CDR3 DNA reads TGTGCCATCAGTGAGTATGGGACAGGGAGGAACGAGCAGTACTTC. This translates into CAISEYGTGRNEQYF.

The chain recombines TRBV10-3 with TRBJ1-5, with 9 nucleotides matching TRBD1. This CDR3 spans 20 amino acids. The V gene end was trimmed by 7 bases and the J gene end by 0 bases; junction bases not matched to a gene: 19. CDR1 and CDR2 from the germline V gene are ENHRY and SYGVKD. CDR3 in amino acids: CAIKEEGDRVLVYSNQPQHF. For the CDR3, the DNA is TGTGCCATCAAGGAGGAGGGGGACAGGGTTTTGGTATATAGCAATCAGCCCCAGCATTTT.

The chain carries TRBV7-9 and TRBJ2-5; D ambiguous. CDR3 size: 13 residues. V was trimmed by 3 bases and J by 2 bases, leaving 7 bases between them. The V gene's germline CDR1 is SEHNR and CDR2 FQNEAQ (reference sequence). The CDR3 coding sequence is TGTGCCAGCAGCTTTTCCGTGCAAGAGACCCAGTACTTC. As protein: CASSFSVQETQYF.

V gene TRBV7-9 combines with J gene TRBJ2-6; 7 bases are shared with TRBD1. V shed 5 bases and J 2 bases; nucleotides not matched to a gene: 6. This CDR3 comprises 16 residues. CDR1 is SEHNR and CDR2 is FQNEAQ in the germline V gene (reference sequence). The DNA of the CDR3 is TGTGCCAGCAGCACGTTAACAGGGGCTGGGGCCAACGTCCTGACTTTC. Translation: CASSTLTGAGANVLTF.

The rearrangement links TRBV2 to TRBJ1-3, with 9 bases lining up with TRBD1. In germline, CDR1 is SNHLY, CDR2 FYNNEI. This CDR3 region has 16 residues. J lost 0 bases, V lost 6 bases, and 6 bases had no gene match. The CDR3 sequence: CASRGGQGPSGNTIYF. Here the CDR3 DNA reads TGTGCCAGCAGGGGGGGACAGGGACCCTCTGGAAACACCATATATTTT.

The CDR3, as DNA: TGTGCCAGCAGTACAGGGGTAGATCAGCCCCAGCATTTT. It specifies CASSTGVDQPQHF. The chain links TRBV6-1 to TRBJ1-5; 7 nucleotides match TRBD1. The germline gives CDR1 MNHNS, CDR2 SASEGT. J was trimmed by 5 bases and V by 5 bases; bases with no gene match: 3. This CDR3 has 13 residues.

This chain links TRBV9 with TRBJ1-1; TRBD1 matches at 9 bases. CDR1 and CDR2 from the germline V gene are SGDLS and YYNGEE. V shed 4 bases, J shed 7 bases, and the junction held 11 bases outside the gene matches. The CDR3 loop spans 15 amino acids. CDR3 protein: CASSFRDRVFDEAFF. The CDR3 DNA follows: TGTGCCAGCAGCTTCCGGGACAGGGTGTTTGATGAAGCTTTCTTT.

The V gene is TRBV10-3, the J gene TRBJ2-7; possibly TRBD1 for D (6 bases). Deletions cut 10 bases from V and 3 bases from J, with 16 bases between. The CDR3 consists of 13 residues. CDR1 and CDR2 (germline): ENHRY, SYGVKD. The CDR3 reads CATSPGVDYEQYF. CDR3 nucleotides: TGTGCCACCTCCCCAGGGGTGGACTACGAGCAGTACTTC.

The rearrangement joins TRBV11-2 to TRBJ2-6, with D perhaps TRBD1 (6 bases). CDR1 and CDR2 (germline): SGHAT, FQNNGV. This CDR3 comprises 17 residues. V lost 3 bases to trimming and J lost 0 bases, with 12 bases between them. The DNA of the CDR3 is TGTGCCAGCAGCTTCACAGGGATGTTCTCTGGGGCCAACGTCCTGACTTTC. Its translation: CASSFTGMFSGANVLTF.

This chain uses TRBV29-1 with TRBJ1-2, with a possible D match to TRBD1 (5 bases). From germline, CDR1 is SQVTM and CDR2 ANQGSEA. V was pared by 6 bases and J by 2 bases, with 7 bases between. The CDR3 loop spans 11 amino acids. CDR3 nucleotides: TGCAGCGTGACAGAGAACTATGGCTACACCTTC. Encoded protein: CSVTENYGYTF.

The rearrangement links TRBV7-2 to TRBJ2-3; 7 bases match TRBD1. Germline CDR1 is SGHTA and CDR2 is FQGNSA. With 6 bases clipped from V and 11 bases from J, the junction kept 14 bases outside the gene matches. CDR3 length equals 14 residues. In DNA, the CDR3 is TGTGCCAGCAGTACGGGGACAGTAGGATCAAAGCAGTATTTT. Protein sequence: CASSTGTVGSKQYF.

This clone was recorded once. CDR3 residues: CASSQDLMGRGQPQHF. The DNA for the CDR3 is TGCGCCAGCAGCCAAGATTTAATGGGCAGGGGTCAGCCCCAGCATTTT. The chain carries TRBV4-1 and TRBJ1-5; tentative D call: TRBD1 (6 bases). The CDR3 consists of 16 residues. The V gene lost 0 bases and the J gene lost 6 bases, with 15 bases spanning the gap. Germline CDR1 MGHRA, CDR2 YSYEKL.

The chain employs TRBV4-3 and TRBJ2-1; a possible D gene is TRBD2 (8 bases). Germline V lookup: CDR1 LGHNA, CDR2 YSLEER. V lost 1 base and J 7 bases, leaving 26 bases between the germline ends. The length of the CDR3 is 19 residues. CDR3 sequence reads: CASSQAGGGRQGIRNEQFF. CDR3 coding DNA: TGCGCCAGCAGCCAAGCGGGGGGGGGCAGACAGGGTATTAGGAATGAGCAGTTCTTC.

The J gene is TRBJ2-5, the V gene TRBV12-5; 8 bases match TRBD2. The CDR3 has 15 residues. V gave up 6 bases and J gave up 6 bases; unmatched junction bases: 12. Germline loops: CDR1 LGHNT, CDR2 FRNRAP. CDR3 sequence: CASGGWSGGPKTQYF. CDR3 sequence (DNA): TGTGCTAGTGGGGGATGGTCGGGAGGGCCAAAGACCCAGTACTTC.

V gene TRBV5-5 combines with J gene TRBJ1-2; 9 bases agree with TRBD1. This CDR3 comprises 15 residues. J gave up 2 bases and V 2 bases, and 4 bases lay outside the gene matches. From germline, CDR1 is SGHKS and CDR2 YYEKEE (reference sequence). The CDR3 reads CASSFGDRANYGYTF. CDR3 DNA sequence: TGTGCCAGCAGCTTTGGGGACAGGGCCAACTATGGCTACACCTTC. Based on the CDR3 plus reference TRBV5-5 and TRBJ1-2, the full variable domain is DAGVTQSPTHLIKTRGQQVTLRCSPISGHKSVSWYQQVLGQGPQFIFQYYEKEERGRGNFPDRFSARQFPNYSSELNVNALLLGDSALYLCASSFGDRANYGYTFGSGTRLTVV.

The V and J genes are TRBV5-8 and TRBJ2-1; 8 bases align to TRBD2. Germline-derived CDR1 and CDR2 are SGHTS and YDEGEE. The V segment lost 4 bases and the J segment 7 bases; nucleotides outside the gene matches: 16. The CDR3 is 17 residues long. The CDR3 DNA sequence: TGTGCCAGCAGCCGGCTAGCGGGCGGGATGGGAAATAATGAGCAGTTCTTC. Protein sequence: CASSRLAGGMGNNEQFF.

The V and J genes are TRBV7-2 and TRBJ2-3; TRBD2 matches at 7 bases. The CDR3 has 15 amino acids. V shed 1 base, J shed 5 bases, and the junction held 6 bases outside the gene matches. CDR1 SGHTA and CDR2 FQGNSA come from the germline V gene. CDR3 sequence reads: CASSLGGGSGDTQYF. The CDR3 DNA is TGTGCCAGCAGCTTAGGGGGGGGGAGCGGAGATACGCAGTATTTT.

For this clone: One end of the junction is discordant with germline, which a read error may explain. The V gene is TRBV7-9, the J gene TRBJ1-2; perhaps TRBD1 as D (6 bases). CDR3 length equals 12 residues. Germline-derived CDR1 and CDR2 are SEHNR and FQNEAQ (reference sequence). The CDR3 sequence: CSSSGDISGYTF. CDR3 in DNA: TGTTCCAGCAGCGGGGACATCAGTGGCTACACCTTC. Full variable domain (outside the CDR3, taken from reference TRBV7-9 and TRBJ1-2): DTGVSQNPRHKITKRGQNVTFRCDPISEHNRLYWYRQTLGQGPEFLTYFQNEAQLEKSRLLSDRFSAERPKGSFSTLEIQRTEQGDSAMYLCSSSGDISGYTFGSGTRLTVV.

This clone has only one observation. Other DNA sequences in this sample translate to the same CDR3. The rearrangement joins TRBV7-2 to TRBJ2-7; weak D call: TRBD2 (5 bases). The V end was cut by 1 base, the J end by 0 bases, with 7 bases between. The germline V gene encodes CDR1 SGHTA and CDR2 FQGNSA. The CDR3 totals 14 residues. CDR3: CASSLGRGSYEQYF. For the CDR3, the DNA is TGTGCCAGCAGCTTAGGACGGGGCTCCTACGAGCAGTACTTC.